This section outlines one T cell receptor (beta chain) sequence together with its context. Collection occurred without any documented infections or immune events in donors. Germline values: CDR1 MGHRA, CDR2 YSYEKL. The CDR3 runs to 14 residues. Trimming took 1 base from V and 6 from J; bases not matched to a gene: 1. This sample was included in a study of identifying expanded T cells in peripheral blood. Clones were read by immunoSEQ multiplex PCR, and TCRdb kept only the in-frame ones, dropping some. In the table there are about 110,000 clones, about 89% of which are singletons. This receptor was obtained from a person between 18 and 69 years old in good health. The sequenced sample consisted of blood. The chain is built from TRBV4-1 and TRBJ2-4; 9 bases are a match to TRBD1. In nucleotides, the CDR3 is TGCGCCAGCAGCCAAGGGGACAGGGCAAACATTCAGTACTTC. It translates to CASSQGDRANIQYF.